This section outlines one T cell receptor beta chain sequence together with its context. The data were obtained in a study of control samples from healthy donors and cancer patients. CDR3 length: 15 amino acids. Trimming cost V 1 base and J 4 bases, with 14 bases left between them. Germline CDR1 and CDR2: SGHKS and YYEKEE (reference sequence). Method: immunoSEQ multiplex PCR; TCRdb's copy keeps in-frame clones and lacks some. The sample has about 98,000 clones, about 90% seen once; the top ten hold 2.5%. The origin of this receptor is a woman between 18 and 29 years old in good health. Sequencing was performed on blood. This chain links TRBV5-5 with TRBJ1-1, with D perhaps matching TRBD1 (5 bases). The CDR3 nucleotides are TGTGCCAGCAGCTTGCGCGGGGCGCTGGTCACTGAAGCTTTCTTT. Its translation is CASSLRGALVTEAFF.